This TCR beta chain was identified in a study of regulatory T cells in long-lasting Graves disease. As for the study in general: The term persistent Graves' disease signified upward of 5 years on antithyroid drugs with positive TSH receptor antibodies.

According to the study, TCR beta libraries were built with iRepertoire HTBI primers and CDR3-region Arm-PCR. TCRdb itself ran the multiplex PCR reads through MiXCR, one entry per CDR3 protein. Of about 460,000 distinct CDR3 sequences in the sample, 20% to 25% were seen once. General observations from the study: Persistent patients had a count of shared public clonotypes (approximately 2,800) that exceeded that of new patients (about 970).

Note on this clonotype: Its antigen is undetermined.

Noted time point: persistent/refractory GD, antithyroid drugs over 5 years with positive TRAb. The TCR library used RNA extracted from PBMCs. The guidelines of the American Thyroid Association were the basis for diagnosing Graves' disease. CDR1 LNHDA and CDR2 SQIVND come from the germline V gene (reference sequence). The V and J ends lost 8 bases and 12 bases respectively, with 29 bases between them. The CDR3 totals 16 residues. The material was peripheral blood mononuclear cells (PBMCs), obtained when the disease was refractory, from a patient treated with antithyroid drugs. This clonotype originated in a female donor with Graves disease. The chain recombines TRBV19 with TRBJ1-5, with D possibly TRBD1 on 6 matching bases. In nucleotides, the CDR3 is TGTGCCAGTTCAGTACAGGCCGGGGGGGGCCCCTTCTTCCAGCATTTT. Residues: CASSVQAGGGPFFQHF.